This T cell receptor beta chain emerged from a study of T cells in Graves' hyperthyroidism and ophthalmopathy. Overall study results and limits: Researchers found most expanded thyroid clonotypes above 0.001 in blood as well.

TCR beta CDR3 regions were amplified from RNA transcripts. TCR CDR3 underwent first-round RT-PCR with the HTBI primer set. TCRdb redid the calling of the multiplex PCR reads with MiXCR, one entry per CDR3 protein. The table includes 45,000 to 60,000 distinct CDR3 sequences, about 49% detected once. CDR1 and CDR2 (germline): MNHNS, SASEGT. V lost 5 bases, J lost 6 bases, and 9 bases stayed unmatched. This CDR3 has 15 residues. As regards this clonotype: Its antigen is undetermined.

Diagnosis rested on symptoms, serum thyroxine and TRAb, thyroid ultrasound, and orbital computed tomography. This TCR derives from a woman aged 30 to 39 with Graves' ophthalmopathy. The specimen sequenced was blood. The V and J genes are TRBV6-1 and TRBJ1-5; 8 bases are a match to TRBD1. Here the CDR3 DNA reads TGTGCCAGCAGTCCTCAGGGGGCTGAAGGTCAGCCCCAGCATTTT. Its protein is CASSPQGAEGQPQHF.